These 11 T cell receptor delta chains came from one sample sequenced in a study of Vδ1+ human thymocytes. General study findings and limits: Highly polyclonal TRG and TRD repertoires with Gaussian CDR3 length distributions appeared in thymus.

Antigens for these TCRs are unknown. Sequences come from RNA converted to cDNA by reverse transcription. Multiplex PCR used pooled V-gene forward primers and a constant-region reverse primer to amplify CDR3s. TCRdb reanalysed the multiplex PCR reads via CATT. The profile covers around 20,000 delta-chain clones, with about 8% appearing a single time and roughly 0.98% taken by the ten largest. The source material was Vdelta1+ gamma-delta thymocytes from the thymus. Subset reported: FACS-sorted CD3+ TCRalphabeta- TCRVdelta1+ TCRVdelta2- thymocytes. The receptors were gathered from a child under two years old who had congenital heart surgery.

Only a few counts were recorded for this clone. V is TRDV1 and J is TRDJ1, with a tentative D call TRDD3 (6 bases). The germline gives CDR1 TSWWSYY, CDR2 QGS. The CDR3 sequence is 24 residues long. V gave up 2 bases and J gave up 0 bases, with 37 bases separating them. In DNA, the CDR3 is TGTGCTCTTGGGGAAGGGTCCCACGCTGTGCGAGGGGATTGGAGAAGGACGTACACCGATAAACTCATCTTT. Translated: CALGEGSHAVRGDWRRTYTDKLIF.

This clone ranks as medium-sized. Germline and junction disagree at one end, which may indicate a read error. Other DNA sequences within the sample encode an identical CDR3. This rearrangement joins TRDV2 to TRDJ1; no reliable D call. Germline CDR1 and CDR2: GEAIGNYY and EKD. This CDR3 contains 10 residues. The chain's CDR3 is CACDSDKLIF. The CDR3, as DNA: TGTGCCTGTGACTCCGACAAACTCATCTTT.

This clone was seen only a few times. The chain has TRDV1 and TRDJ1; D not certain. This CDR3 has 16 residues. The ends were cut back, 0 bases at V and 3 bases at J, with 14 bases in the middle. Germline V gene sequence: CDR1 TSWWSYY, CDR2 QGS. This CDR3 is CALGELVPPIADKLIF. In DNA form, the CDR3 reads TGTGCTCTTGGGGAACTAGTGCCCCCCATCGCCGATAAACTCATCTTT.

There is no V gene call, and the J gene is TRDJ1; no check of the table's D call, TRDD3, against the DNA was made. The CDR3 covers 20 residues. The CDR3 protein is CALGEPPLPLGDTVGDKLIF. Written as DNA, the CDR3 is TGTGCTCTTGGAGAACCGCCGCTTCCCCTGGGGGATACTGTTGGCGATAAACTCATCTTT.

This chain uses TRDV1 with TRDJ1; 9 positions match TRDD2. The CDR3 runs 22 residues. The V gene's germline CDR1 is TSWWSYY and CDR2 QGS. V lost 0 bases, J lost 0 bases, and 20 bases stayed unmatched. The CDR3 here is CALGELRRAFLLWGLHTDKLIF. The CDR3 DNA follows: TGTGCTCTTGGGGAACTTAGGAGGGCCTTCCTACTCTGGGGGTTACACACCGATAAACTCATCTTT.

This rearrangement joins TRDV1 to TRDJ1; D ambiguous. The CDR3 totals 16 residues. Germline values: CDR1 TSWWSYY, CDR2 QGS. With 1 base removed from V and 4 bases from J, the gap between germline ends came to 16 bases. CDR3 nucleotide sequence: TGTGCTCTTGGGGAACCCCGGCACAAAAGGAGCGATAAACTCATCTTT. This codes for CALGEPRHKRSDKLIF.

This clone was detected only a few times. The chain carries TRDV1 and TRDJ1, with 9 bases aligning to TRDD3. The junction had 23 bases not matched to a gene; V was cut back by 3 bases and J by 0 bases. From germline, CDR1 is TSWWSYY and CDR2 QGS. The CDR3 is 22 residues long. The CDR3 sequence: CALGEAFYPPPVLGEYTDKLIF. The CDR3 DNA sequence: TGTGCTCTTGGGGAGGCCTTTTACCCACCACCTGTACTGGGGGAGTACACCGATAAACTCATCTTT.

This clone turned up a few times. The chain joins TRDV1 to TRDJ1; D is possibly TRDD3 (8 bases). The V gene's germline CDR1 is TSWWSYY and CDR2 QGS. V was pared by 1 base and J by 0 bases, with 30 bases between. The CDR3 length is 22 residues. CDR3 sequence reads: CALGEPPSFLRDTGGYTDKLIF. As DNA, the CDR3 is TGTGCTCTTGGGGAACCCCCTTCTTTCCTACGTGATACTGGGGGGTACACCGATAAACTCATCTTT.

This clone showed up just a few times. A much larger clonotype is one base distant, so this may be a read error. This chain links TRDV2 with TRDJ1; 10 positions agree with TRDD3. The CDR3 contains 14 residues. CDR1 and CDR2 from the germline V gene are GEAIGNYY and EKD. The CDR3: CACDTGGYTYKLIF. The CDR3 DNA reads as TGTGCCTGTGACACTGGGGGATACACCTATAAACTCATCTTT.

This chain links TRDV1 with TRDJ1; 7 bases align to TRDD3. CDR3 length equals 17 residues. The germline V gene has CDR1 TSWWSYY and CDR2 QGS. Trimming at V came to 3 bases and at J to 1 base, leaving 11 bases not matched to a gene. The CDR3 DNA follows: TGTGCTCTTGGGGACTTCCGCCCACTGGGGTGCACCGATAAACTCATCTTT. It specifies CALGDFRPLGCTDKLIF.

The table lists this clone with a few counts. The rearrangement uses TRDV2 and TRDJ1; D is unclear. There are 14 residues in the CDR3. Germline-derived CDR1 and CDR2 are GEAIGNYY and EKD. V was cut by 1 base and J by 0 bases, with 8 bases left in between. CDR3 amino acids: CACDTNEYTDKLIF. The CDR3 DNA reads TGTGCCTGTGACACAAACGAGTACACCGATAAACTCATCTTT.